This T cell receptor beta chain was documented in a study of beta chain features in type 1 diabetes. The overall study: In all, 107,917,701 sorted cells from all samples were analyzed.

Study-wide results and caveats: Type 1 diabetes patients showed fewer insertions and more deletions at VDJ junctions. The naive, central memory and Treg TCRB repertoires looked more alike in patients than they did in healthy donors. The study found moderately but significantly shorter TCRB CDR3s in all four CD4+ subsets of Type 1 diabetes patients.

As concerns this clone: Antigen specificity is unknown.

The study reverse transcribed the entire isolated RNA, so it sequenced expressed TCRB transcripts. The average output of naive, central memory and regulatory T cell samples was 3.6 million or so reads. Profiling relied on immunoSEQ multiplex PCR, and the TCRdb table lists in-frame clones only, not all of them. The sample includes over 600,000 clones, around 12% of them seen just once. Deletions cut 4 bases from V and 5 bases from J, with 15 bases between. The length of the CDR3 is 14 residues. In germline, CDR1 is SGHVS, CDR2 FNYEAQ. This clonotype was sampled from a man aged 25 to 40 with type 1 diabetes. Specimen: naive CD4+ T cells from blood. The chain combines TRBV7-6 with TRBJ2-7; D possibly uses TRBD1 or TRBD2 (6 bases each). Written as DNA, the CDR3 is TGTGCCAGCAGCTCCCGGGGGCATACGGACGAGCAGTACTTC. This gives the protein CASSSRGHTDEQYF.